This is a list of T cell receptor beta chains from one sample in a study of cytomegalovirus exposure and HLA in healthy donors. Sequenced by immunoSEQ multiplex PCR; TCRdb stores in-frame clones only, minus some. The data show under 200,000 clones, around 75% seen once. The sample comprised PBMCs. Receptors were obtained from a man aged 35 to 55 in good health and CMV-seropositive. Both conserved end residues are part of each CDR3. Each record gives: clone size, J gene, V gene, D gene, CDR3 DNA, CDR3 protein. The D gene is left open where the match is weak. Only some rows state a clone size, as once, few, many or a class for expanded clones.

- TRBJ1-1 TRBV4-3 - TGCGCCAGCAGTCACCTGTCGGGGGGTTCGAACACTGAAGCTTTCTTT CASSHLSGGSNTEAFF
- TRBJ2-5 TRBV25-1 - TGTGCCAGCAGTGAATATTCCGGGTTGCAAGAGACCCAGTACTTC CASSEYSGLQETQYF
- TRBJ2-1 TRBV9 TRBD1 TGTGCCAGCAGGGCCGATGGACAGGGTATGGGGGAGCAGTTCTTC CASRADGQGMGEQFF
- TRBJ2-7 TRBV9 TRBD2 TGTGCCAGCAGCGTAGCTTCCCGGACTAGCGGGGAACCCTACGAGCAGTACTTC CASSVASRTSGEPYEQYF
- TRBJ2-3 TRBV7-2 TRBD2 TGTGCCAGCAGCTTTCCTAGCGGCTACACAGATACGCAGTATTTT CASSFPSGYTDTQYF
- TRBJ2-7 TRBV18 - TGTGCCAGCTCACCAACGAGGTCGGTGAGCTCCTACGAGCAGTACTTC CASSPTRSVSSYEQYF
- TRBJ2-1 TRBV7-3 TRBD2 TGTGCCAGCGGACCGGGACTAGCGATTGAGCAGTTCTTC CASGPGLAIEQFF
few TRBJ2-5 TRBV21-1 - TGTGCCAGCAGCAAAGGGGACAGGGGACAAGAGACCCAGTACTTC CASSKGDRGQETQYF
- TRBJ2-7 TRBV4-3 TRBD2 TGCGCCAGCAGCCGCATCCTGGGACTAGCGGGCTCCTACGAGCAGTACTTC CASSRILGLAGSYEQYF
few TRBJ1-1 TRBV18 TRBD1 TGTGCCAGCTCACCCCTTGAGGGGGCGAAGGGTTTCTTT CASSPLEGAKGFF
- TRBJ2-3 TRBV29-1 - TGCAGCGTAACTCTCTGGGGGCGTCTTAGCACAGATACGCAGTATTTT CSVTLWGRLSTDTQYF
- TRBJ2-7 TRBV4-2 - TGTGCCAGCAGCCAAGATATTCCGGGGGACGAGCAGTACTTC CASSQDIPGDEQYF
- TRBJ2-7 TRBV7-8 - TGTGCCAGCAGCTTGCGGGCAGGGGTCTCCTACGAGCAGTACTTC CASSLRAGVSYEQYF
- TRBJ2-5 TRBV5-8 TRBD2 TGTGCCAGCACCCCGGGACTACGAAAAGAGACCCAGTACTTC CASTPGLRKETQYF
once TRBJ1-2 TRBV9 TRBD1 TGTGCCAGCAGCCGAGACAGGGTGCGGGCCTATGGCTACACCTTC CASSRDRVRAYGYTF
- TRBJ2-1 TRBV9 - TGTGCCAGCAGCGTAGCGATGACAGCGTACAATGAGCAGTTCTTC CASSVAMTAYNEQFF
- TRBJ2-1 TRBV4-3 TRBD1 TGCGCCAGCAGCCTTACAGGGGGCAATGAGCAGTTCTTC CASSLTGGNEQFF
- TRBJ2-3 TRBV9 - TGTGCCAGCAGCGTAGGGAGCACTGATACGCAGTATTTT CASSVGSTDTQYF
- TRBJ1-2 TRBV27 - TGTGCCAGCAGTTCACTCGGGACATTATATGGCTACACCTTC CASSSLGTLYGYTF
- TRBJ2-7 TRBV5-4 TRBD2 TGTGCCAGCAGCTCACTTAGCGGGGGCCGCGAGAAGTACTTC CASSSLSGGREKYF
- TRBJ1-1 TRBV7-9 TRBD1 TGTGCCAGCAGCCCGCTGGTCCGGGACAGGGGGGTGAACACTGAAGCCTTCTTT CASSPLVRDRGVNTEAFF
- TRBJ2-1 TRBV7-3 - TGTGCCAGCAGCAAGCCTGGAGGCCATGAGCAGTTCTTC CASSKPGGHEQFF
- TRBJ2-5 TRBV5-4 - TGTGCCAGCAGCCGAGGGGGATCAGAGACCCAGTACTTC CASSRGGSETQYF
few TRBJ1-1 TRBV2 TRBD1 TGTGCCAGCAGTGAAATTAGATCGGGACAGGGCTTT CASSEIRSGQGF
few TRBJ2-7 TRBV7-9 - TGTGCCAGCAGCCCGAGCTCCTACGAGCAGTACTTC CASSPSSYEQYF
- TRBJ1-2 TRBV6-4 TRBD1 TGTGCCAGCAGCGCCGGGACAGGGGGCATCGGTGGCTACACCTTC CASSAGTGGIGGYTF
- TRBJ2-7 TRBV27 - TGTGCCAGCAGTTTATCCAGGCCGTCCTACGAGCAGTACTTC CASSLSRPSYEQYF
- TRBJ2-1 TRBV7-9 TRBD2 TGTGCCAGCAGCTTAGTGCGAGCGGGGTGGGATGAGCAGTTCTTC CASSLVRAGWDEQFF
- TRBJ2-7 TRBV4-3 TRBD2 TGCGCCAGCAGCCAAGGGGCGGGGGGGTCCTACGAGCAGTACTTC CASSQGAGGSYEQYF
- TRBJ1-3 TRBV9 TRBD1 TGTGCCAGCAGCCCGGGGACAGCCGGAAACACCATATATTTT CASSPGTAGNTIYF
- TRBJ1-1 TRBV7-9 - TGTGCCAGCAGCCTCCCCCGGGGAAACACTGAAGCTTTCTTT CASSLPRGNTEAFF
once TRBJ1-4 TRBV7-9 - TGTGCCAGCAGCGCCCCAGGTTCAACTAATGAAAAACTGTTTTTT CASSAPGSTNEKLFF
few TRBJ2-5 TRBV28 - TGTGCCAGCAGGGGAGTTTTGAGGGCAGATCAAGAGACCCAGTACTTC CASRGVLRADQETQYF
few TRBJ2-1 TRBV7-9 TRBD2 TGTGCCAGCAGCTTAACACTAGCGGGGGGTACTTACAATGAGCAGTTCTTC CASSLTLAGGTYNEQFF
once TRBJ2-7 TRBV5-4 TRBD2 TGTGCCAGCAGCCAGCGGGGGGCCATGGGCGAGCAGTACTTC CASSQRGAMGEQYF
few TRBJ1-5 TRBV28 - TGTGCCAGCAGTTCCCGGGTTTATAGCAATCAGCCCCAGCATTTT CASSSRVYSNQPQHF
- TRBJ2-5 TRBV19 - TGTGCCAGTAGACTAGCAGGAGAGACCCAGTACTTC CASRLAGETQYF
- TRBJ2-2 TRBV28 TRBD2 TGTGCCAGCAGTTTACTAGCGGGGGGGAACACCGGGGAGCTGTTTTTT CASSLLAGGNTGELFF
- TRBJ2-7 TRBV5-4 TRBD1 TGTGCCAGCAGCGCCACAGGGGACTACGAGCAGTACTTC CASSATGDYEQYF
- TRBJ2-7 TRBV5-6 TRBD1 TGTGCCAGCAGTTCCACCGGGACAGGCTACTACGAGCAGTACTTC CASSSTGTGYYEQYF